The entry that follows covers one T cell receptor beta chain sequence. These data originate in a study of OX40 agonist ivuxolimab in advanced cancers. Study as a whole: One patient with hepatocellular carcinoma and two with cutaneous melanoma, three in all, had partial responses.

Drawing of blood for sampling happened at baseline, at cycle 4 day 1, and at cycle 7 day 1. Produced via immunoSEQ multiplex PCR; TCRdb's table is partial and in-frame only. Among under 85,000 clones listed, around 94% were seen once. This CDR3 contains 15 residues. Germline V gene lookup returns CDR1 LNHDA and CDR2 SQIVND (reference sequence). Trimming shortened V by 5 bases and J by 0 bases, and 13 bases separated the two germline ends. Sequenced here: CD4+ or CD8+ T cells sorted from blood, sampled in a trial of the OX40 agonist ivuxolimab. The chain combines TRBV19 with TRBJ1-1, with D possibly matching TRBD1 (5 bases). The sequence came from an adult with an advanced solid tumor such as melanoma, head and neck, liver or kidney cancer. CDR3 region: CASSAGPSMNTEAFF. Here the CDR3 DNA reads TGTGCCAGTAGTGCGGGACCGTCGATGAACACTGAAGCTTTCTTT.